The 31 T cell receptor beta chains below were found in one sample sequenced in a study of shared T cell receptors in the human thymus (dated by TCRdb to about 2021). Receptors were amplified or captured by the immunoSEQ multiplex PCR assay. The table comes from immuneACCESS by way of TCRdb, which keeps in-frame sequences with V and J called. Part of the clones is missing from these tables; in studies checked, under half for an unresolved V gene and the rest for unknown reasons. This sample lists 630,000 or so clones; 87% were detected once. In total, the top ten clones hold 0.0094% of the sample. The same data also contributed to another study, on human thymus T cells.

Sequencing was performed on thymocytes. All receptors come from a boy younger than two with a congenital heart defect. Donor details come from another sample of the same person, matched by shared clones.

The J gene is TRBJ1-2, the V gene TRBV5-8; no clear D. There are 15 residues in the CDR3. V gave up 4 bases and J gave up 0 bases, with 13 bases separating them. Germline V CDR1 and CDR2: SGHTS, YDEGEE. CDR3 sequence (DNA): TGTGCCAGCAGCCATACAGAGATGCCTAACTATGGCTACACCTTC. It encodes CASSHTEMPNYGYTF.

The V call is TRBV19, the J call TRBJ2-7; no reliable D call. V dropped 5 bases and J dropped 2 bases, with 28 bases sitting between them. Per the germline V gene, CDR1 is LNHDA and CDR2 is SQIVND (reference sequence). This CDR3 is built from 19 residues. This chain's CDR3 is CASSPILQILSNTTYEQYF. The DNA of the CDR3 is TGTGCCAGTAGTCCAATCCTGCAGATACTATCCAATACGACCTACGAGCAGTACTTC.

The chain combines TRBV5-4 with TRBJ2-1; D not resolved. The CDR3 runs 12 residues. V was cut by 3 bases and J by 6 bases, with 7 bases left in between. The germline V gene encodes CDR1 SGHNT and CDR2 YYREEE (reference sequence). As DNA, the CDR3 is TGTGCCAGCAGCTCCTCAGGCAATGAGCAGTTCTTC. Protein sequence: CASSSSGNEQFF.

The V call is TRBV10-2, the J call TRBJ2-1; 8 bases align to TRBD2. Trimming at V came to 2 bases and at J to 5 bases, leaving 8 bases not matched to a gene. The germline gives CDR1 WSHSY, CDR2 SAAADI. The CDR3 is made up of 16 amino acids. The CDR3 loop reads CASSETKRGPHNEQFF. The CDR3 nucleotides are TGCGCCAGCAGTGAGACCAAGCGGGGGCCCCACAATGAGCAGTTCTTC.

The CDR3: CAISESIQTHRILYF. The CDR3 nucleotides read TGTGCCATCAGTGAGTCGATACAGACTCACAGGATCCTGTACTTC. The chain is built from TRBV10-3 and TRBJ2-7, with D maybe TRBD1 (5 bases). CDR1 is ENHRY and CDR2 is SYGVKD in the germline V gene. Trimming removed 0 bases at V and 12 bases at J, with 21 bases between. The CDR3 runs 15 residues.

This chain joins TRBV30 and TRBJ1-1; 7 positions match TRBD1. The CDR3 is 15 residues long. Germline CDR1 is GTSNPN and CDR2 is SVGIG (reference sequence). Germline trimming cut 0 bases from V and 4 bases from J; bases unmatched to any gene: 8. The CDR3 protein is CAWSVRRGKTTEAFF. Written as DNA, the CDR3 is TGTGCCTGGAGTGTACGCAGGGGGAAGACCACTGAAGCTTTCTTT.

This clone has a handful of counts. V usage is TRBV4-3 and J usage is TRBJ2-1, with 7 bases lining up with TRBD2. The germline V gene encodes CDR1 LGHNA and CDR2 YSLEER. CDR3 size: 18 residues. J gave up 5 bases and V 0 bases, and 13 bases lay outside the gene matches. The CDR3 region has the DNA TGCGCCAGCAGCCAAGAGGGTGGCGGGGGTTACACCGACAATGAGCAGTTCTTC. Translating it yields CASSQEGGGGYTDNEQFF.

CDR3 nucleotides: TGTGCCAGCAGGGGAAGACAGGGTGGGGACTACGAGCAGTACTTC. Encoded protein: CASRGRQGGDYEQYF. J is TRBJ2-7 and V is TRBV6-6; TRBD1 agrees at 7 bases. V shed 6 bases, J shed 3 bases, and the junction held 11 bases outside the gene matches. The CDR3 runs 15 residues. CDR1 MNHNY and CDR2 SVGAGI come from the germline V gene (reference sequence).

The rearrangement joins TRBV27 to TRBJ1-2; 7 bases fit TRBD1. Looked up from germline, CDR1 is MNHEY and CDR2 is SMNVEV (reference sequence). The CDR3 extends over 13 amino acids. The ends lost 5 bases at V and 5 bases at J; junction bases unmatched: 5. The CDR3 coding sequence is TGTGCCAGCAGTCCCCGACAGGGATATGGCTACACCTTC. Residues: CASSPRQGYGYTF.

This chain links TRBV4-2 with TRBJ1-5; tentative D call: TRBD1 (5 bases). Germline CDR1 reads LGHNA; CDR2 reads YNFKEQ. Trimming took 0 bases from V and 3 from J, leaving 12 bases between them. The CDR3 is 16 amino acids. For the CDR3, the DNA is TGTGCCAGCAGCCAAGACCCGACAGAGATCAATCAGCCCCAGCATTTT. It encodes CASSQDPTEINQPQHF.

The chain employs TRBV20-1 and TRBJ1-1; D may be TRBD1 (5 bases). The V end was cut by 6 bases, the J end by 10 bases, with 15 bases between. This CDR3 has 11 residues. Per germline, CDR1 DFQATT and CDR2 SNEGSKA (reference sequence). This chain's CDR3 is CSAQMVGGAFF. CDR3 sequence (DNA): TGCAGTGCCCAGATGGTGGGGGGAGCTTTCTTT.

CDR3 in amino acids: CASSLSTALRETQYF. The CDR3 DNA reads as TGTGCCAGCAGCTTGTCCACAGCCCTTAGGGAGACCCAGTACTTC. The chain joins TRBV5-4 to TRBJ2-5; D is unresolved. The CDR3 totals 15 residues. Looked up from germline, CDR1 is SGHNT and CDR2 is YYREEE (reference sequence). V shed 1 base and J shed 5 bases, with 15 bases lying between them.

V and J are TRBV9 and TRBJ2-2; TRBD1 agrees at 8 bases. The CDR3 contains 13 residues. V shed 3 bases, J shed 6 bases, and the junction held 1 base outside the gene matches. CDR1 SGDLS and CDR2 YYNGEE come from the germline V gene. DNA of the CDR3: TGTGCCAGCAGCGCACAGGGGGCCGGGGAGCTGTTTTTT. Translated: CASSAQGAGELFF.

The CDR3 DNA follows: TGTGCCAGCGTGGACAGGGTGCCCCGTAGGCCCCAGCATTTT. Its protein is CASVDRVPRRPQHF. This chain joins TRBV6-1 and TRBJ1-5; 8 bases match TRBD1. The CDR3 runs 14 residues. J gave up 9 bases and V 8 bases, and 12 bases lay outside the gene matches. CDR1 and CDR2 from the germline V gene are MNHNS and SASEGT.

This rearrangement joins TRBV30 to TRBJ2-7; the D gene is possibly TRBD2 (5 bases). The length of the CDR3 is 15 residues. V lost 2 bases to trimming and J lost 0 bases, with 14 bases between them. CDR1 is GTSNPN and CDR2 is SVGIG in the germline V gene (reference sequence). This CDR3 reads CAWSRGLEVSYEQYF. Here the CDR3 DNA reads TGTGCCTGGAGTCGCGGACTGGAAGTCTCCTACGAGCAGTACTTC.

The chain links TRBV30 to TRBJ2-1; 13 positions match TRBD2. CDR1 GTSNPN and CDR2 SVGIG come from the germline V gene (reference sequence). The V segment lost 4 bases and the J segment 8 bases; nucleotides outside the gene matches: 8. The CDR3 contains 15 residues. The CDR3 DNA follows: TGTGCCTGGATACCACTAGCGGGAGGGCCTTATGAGCAGTTCTTC. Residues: CAWIPLAGGPYEQFF. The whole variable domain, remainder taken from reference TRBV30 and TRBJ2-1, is SQTIHQWPATLVQPVGSPLSLECTVEGTSNPNLYWYRQAAGRGLQLLFYSVGIGQISSEVPQNLSASRPQDRQFILSSKKLLLSDSGFYLCAWIPLAGGPYEQFFGPGTRLTVL.

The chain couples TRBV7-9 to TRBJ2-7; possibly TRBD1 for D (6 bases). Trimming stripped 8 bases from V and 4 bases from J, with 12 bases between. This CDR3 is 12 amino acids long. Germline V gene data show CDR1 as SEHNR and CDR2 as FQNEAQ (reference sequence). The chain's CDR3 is CASGSQGYEQYF. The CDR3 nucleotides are TGTGCCAGCGGGTCTCAGGGGTACGAGCAGTACTTC.

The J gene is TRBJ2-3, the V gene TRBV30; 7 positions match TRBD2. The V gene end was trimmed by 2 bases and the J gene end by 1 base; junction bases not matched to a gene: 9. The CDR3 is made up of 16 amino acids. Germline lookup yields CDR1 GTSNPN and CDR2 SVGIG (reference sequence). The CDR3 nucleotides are TGTGCCTGGAGTTCCCGAGGGGCGGGAGGCACAGATACGCAGTATTTT. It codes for CAWSSRGAGGTDTQYF. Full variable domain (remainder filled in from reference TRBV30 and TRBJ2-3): SQTIHQWPATLVQPVGSPLSLECTVEGTSNPNLYWYRQAAGRGLQLLFYSVGIGQISSEVPQNLSASRPQDRQFILSSKKLLLSDSGFYLCAWSSRGAGGTDTQYFGPGTRLTVL.

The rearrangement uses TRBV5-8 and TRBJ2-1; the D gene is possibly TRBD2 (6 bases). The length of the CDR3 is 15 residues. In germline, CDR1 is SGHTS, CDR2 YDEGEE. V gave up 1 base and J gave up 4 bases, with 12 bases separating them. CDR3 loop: CASSLREAVYNEQFF. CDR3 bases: TGTGCCAGCAGCTTGAGGGAGGCGGTTTACAATGAGCAGTTCTTC.

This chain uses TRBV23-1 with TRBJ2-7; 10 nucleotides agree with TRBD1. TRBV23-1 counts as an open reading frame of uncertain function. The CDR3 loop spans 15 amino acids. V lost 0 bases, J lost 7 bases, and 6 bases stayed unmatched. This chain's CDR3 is CASSQSGTGVGEQYF. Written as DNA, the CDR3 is TGCGCCAGCAGTCAATCAGGGACAGGGGTGGGTGAGCAGTACTTC.

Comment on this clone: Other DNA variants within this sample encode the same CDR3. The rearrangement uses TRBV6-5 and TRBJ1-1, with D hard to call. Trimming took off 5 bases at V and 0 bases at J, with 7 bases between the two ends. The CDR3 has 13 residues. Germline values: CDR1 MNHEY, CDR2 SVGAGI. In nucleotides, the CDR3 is TGTGCCAGCAGTACGGAGATGAACACTGAAGCTTTCTTT. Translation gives CASSTEMNTEAFF.

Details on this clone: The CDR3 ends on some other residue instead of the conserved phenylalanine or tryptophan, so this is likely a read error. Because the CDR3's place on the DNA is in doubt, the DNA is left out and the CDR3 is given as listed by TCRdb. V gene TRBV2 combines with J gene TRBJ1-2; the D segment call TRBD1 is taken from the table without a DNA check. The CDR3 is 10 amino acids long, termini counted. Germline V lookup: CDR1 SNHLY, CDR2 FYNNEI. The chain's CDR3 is CASSDWAVLR.

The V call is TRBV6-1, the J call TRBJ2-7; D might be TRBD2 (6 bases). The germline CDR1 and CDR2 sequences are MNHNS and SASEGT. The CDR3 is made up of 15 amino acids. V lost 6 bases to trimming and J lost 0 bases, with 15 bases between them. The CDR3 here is CASRPRSTSSYEQYF. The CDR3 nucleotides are TGTGCCAGCAGGCCCCGGTCGACTAGCTCCTACGAGCAGTACTTC.

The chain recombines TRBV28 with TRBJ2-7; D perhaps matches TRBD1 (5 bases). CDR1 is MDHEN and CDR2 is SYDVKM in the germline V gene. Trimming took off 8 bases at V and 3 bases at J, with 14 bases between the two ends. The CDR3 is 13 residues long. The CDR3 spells CASYSQAGYEQYF. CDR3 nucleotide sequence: TGTGCCAGCTATTCACAGGCCGGCTACGAGCAGTACTTC. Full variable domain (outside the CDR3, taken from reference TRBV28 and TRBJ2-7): DVKVTQSSRYLVKRTGEKVFLECVQDMDHENMFWYRQDPGLGLRLIYFSYDVKMKEKGDIPEGYSVSREKKERFSLILESASTNQTSMYLCASYSQAGYEQYFGPGTRLTVT.

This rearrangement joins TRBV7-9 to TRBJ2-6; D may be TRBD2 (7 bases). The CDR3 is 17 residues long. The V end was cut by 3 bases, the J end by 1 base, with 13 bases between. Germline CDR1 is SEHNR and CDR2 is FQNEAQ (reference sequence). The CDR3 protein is CASSFGGAHSGANVLTF. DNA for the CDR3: TGTGCCAGCAGCTTTGGGGGGGCCCATTCTGGGGCCAACGTCCTGACTTTC.

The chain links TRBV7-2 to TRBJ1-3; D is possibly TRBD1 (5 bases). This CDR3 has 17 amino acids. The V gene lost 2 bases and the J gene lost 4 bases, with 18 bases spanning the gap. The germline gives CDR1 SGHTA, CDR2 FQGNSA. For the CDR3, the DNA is TGTGCCAGCAGCTTAAAGGGACTCCGGGGGTGGGGAAACACCATATATTTT. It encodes CASSLKGLRGWGNTIYF.

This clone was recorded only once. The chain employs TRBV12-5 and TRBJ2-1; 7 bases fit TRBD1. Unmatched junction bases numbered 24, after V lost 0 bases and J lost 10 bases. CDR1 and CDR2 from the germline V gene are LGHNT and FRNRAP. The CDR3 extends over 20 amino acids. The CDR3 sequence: CASGLVHWTRKRGPSREQFF. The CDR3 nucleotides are TGTGCTAGTGGTTTGGTACATTGGACCCGAAAGAGGGGGCCCTCGCGGGAGCAGTTCTTC.

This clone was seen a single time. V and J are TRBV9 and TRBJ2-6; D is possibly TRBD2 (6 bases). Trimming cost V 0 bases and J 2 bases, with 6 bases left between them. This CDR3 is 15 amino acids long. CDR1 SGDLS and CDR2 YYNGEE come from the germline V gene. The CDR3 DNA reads TGTGCCAGCAGCGTAGGCGGGGCTGGGGCCAACGTCCTGACTTTC. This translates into CASSVGGAGANVLTF.

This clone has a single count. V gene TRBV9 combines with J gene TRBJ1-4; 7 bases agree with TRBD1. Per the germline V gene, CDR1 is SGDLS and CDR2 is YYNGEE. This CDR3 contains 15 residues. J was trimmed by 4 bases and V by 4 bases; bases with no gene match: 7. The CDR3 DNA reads TGTGCCAGCAGCTTAAACACAGGGGATAATGAAAAACTGTTTTTT. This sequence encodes CASSLNTGDNEKLFF. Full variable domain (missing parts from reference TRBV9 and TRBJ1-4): DSGVTQTPKHLITATGQRVTLRCSPRSGDLSVYWYQQSLDQGLQFLIQYYNGEERAKGNILERFSAQQFPDLHSELNLSSLELGDSALYFCASSLNTGDNEKLFFGSGTQLSVL.

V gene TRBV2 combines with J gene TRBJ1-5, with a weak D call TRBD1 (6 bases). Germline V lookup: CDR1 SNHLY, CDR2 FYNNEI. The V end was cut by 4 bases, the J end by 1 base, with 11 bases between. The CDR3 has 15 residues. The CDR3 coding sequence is TGTGCCAGCAGTGTAGGGGGGGCGAGCAATCAGCCCCAGCATTTT. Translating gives CASSVGGASNQPQHF. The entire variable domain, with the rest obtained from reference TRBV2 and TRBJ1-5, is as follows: EPEVTQTPSHQVTQMGQEVILRCVPISNHLYFYWYRQILGQKVEFLVSFYNNEISEKSEIFDDQFSVERPDGSNFTLKIRSTKLEDSAMYFCASSVGGASNQPQHFGDGTRLSIL.

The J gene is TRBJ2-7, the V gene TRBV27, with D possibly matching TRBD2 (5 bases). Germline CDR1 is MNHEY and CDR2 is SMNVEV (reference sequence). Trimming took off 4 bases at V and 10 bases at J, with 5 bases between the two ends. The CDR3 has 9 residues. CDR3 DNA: TGTGCCAGCAGTTCGGGACAGTACTTC. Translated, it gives CASSSGQYF.